This T cell receptor beta chain was profiled in a study of cytomegalovirus exposure and HLA in healthy donors. On this clone itself: Its target is not known.

Study-wide points: The tendency of first-cohort TCR clusters to co-occur in the roughly 130 validation repertoires emerged from a later analysis.

The CDR3 contains 12 residues. V lost 2 bases, J lost 6 bases, and 7 bases lay in between. Germline CDR1 and CDR2: MNHEY and SVGAGI. Generated by immunoSEQ multiplex PCR, the TCRdb table keeps only in-frame clones and is missing some. The repertoire has fewer than 150,000 clones, roughly 82% of them found once; the top ten carry around 5%. This receptor was taken from a young man in good health and CMV-seronegative. The source material was PBMCs. The V gene is TRBV6-5, the J gene TRBJ1-2; D perhaps matches TRBD1 (6 bases). The CDR3: CASSYRGNGYTF. The CDR3 coding sequence is TGTGCCAGCAGTTACAGGGGGAATGGCTACACCTTC.